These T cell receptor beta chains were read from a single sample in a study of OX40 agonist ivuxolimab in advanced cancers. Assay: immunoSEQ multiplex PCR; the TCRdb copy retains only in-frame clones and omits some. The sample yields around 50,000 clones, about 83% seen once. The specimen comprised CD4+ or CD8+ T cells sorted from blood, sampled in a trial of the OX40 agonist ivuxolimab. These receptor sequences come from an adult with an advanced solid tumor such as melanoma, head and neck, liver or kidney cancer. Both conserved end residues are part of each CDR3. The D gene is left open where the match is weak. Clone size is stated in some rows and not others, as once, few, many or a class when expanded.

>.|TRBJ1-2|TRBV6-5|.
CASTPGGRLNYGYTF
TGTGCCAGCACCCCAGGCGGCAGGCTTAACTATGGCTACACCTTC
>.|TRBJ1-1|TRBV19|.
CASSSVGGAEAFF
TGTGCCAGTAGTTCCGTGGGGGGGGCTGAAGCTTTCTTT
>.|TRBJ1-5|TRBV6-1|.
CASSVQFNQPQHF
TGTGCCAGCAGTGTCCAGTTTAATCAGCCCCAGCATTTT
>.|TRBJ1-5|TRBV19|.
CASSMGGGGNQPQHF
TGTGCCAGTAGTATGGGGGGAGGAGGCAATCAGCCCCAGCATTTT
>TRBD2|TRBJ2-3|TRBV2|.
CASSQRLAGFTDTQYF
TGTGCCAGCAGTCAAAGACTAGCGGGATTCACAGATACGCAGTATTTT
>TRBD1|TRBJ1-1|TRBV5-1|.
CASSPDVTGYNTEAFF
TGCGCCAGCAGCCCCGACGTGACAGGGTACAACACTGAAGCTTTCTTT
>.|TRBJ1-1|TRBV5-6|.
CASRISGWKVEAFF
TGTGCCAGCAGGATTTCAGGGTGGAAAGTTGAAGCTTTCTTT
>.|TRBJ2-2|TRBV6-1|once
CASSAAGASGELFF
TGTGCCAGCAGTGCTGCAGGGGCTAGCGGGGAGCTGTTTTTT
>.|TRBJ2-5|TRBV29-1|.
CSVEEGGETQYF
TGCAGCGTTGAGGAGGGGGGGGAGACCCAGTACTTC
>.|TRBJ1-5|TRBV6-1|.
CASSEYSPLQALNQPQHF
TGTGCCAGCAGTGAATATTCCCCCCTACAGGCTCTAAATCAGCCCCAGCATTTT
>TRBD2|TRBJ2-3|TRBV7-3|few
CASSEAGGFTDTQYF
TGTGCCAGCAGTGAAGCGGGAGGTTTCACAGATACGCAGTATTTT
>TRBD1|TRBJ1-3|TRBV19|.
CASRTQGAGNTIYF
TGTGCCAGTAGAACCCAGGGGGCTGGAAACACCATATATTTT
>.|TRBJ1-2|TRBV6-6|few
CASRDPNYGYTF
TGTGCCAGCAGGGACCCGAACTATGGCTACACCTTC
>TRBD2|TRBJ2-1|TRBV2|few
CASSHASGTSGGVGLYNEQFF
TGTGCCAGCAGCCACGCCTCCGGGACTAGCGGGGGGGTGGGCCTCTACAATGAGCAGTTCTTC
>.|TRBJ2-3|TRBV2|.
CASRGDFTDTQYF
TGTGCCAGCAGAGGGGACTTCACAGATACGCAGTATTTT
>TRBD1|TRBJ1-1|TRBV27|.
CASTSRGRRTEAFF
TGTGCCAGCACCAGCAGGGGGCGTCGGACTGAAGCTTTCTTT
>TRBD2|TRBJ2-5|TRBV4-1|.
CASSQGLAGDTQYF
TGCGCCAGCAGCCAAGGACTAGCGGGGGACACCCAGTACTTC
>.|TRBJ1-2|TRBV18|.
CASSPIIKGGYTF
TGTGCCAGCTCACCAATAATTAAGGGAGGCTACACCTTC
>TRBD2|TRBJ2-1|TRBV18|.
CASSESSGPYNEQFF
TGTGCCAGCTCAGAATCTAGCGGCCCCTACAATGAGCAGTTCTTC
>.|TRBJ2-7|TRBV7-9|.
CASSLDPHSYEQYF
TGTGCCAGCAGCTTAGACCCACACTCCTACGAGCAGTACTTC
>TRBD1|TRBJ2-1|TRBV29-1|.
CSANRDRAYNEQFF
TGCAGCGCGAACCGGGACAGGGCATACAATGAGCAGTTCTTC
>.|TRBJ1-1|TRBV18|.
CASSPRAGRGLNTEAFF
TGTGCCAGCTCACCAAGAGCCGGCAGGGGACTGAACACTGAAGCTTTCTTT
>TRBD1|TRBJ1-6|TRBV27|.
CASSFGLGRGNSPLHF
TGTGCCAGCAGTTTTGGTCTGGGCAGGGGGAATTCACCCCTCCACTTT
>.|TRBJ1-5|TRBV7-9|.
CASSSRQGKNQPQHF
TGTGCCAGCAGCTCACGTCAGGGGAAAAATCAGCCCCAGCATTTT
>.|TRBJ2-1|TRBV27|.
CASSFRVRRNEQFF
TGTGCCAGCAGTTTCCGGGTCCGGCGCAATGAGCAGTTCTTC
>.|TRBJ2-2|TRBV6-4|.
CASSDSGAPPGELFF
TGTGCCAGCAGTGACTCGGGAGCACCCCCCGGGGAGCTGTTTTTT
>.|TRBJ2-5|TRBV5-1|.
CASSFGMDQETQYF
TGCGCCAGCAGCTTCGGGATGGACCAAGAGACCCAGTACTTC
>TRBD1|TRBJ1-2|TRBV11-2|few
CASSDRRQGTNYGYTF
TGTGCCAGCAGCGATCGACGACAGGGAACGAACTATGGCTACACCTTC
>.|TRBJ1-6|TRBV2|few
CASSELTAYSPLHF
TGTGCCAGCAGTGAGTTAACGGCGTATTCACCCCTCCACTTT
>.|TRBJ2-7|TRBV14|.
CASSQSVPYEQYF
TGTGCCAGCAGCCAATCGGTTCCCTACGAGCAGTACTTC
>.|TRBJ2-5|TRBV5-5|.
CASSLSHSLRETQYF
TGTGCCAGCAGCTTGTCCCACTCCCTTAGGGAGACCCAGTACTTC